A single sample gave rise to the 18 T cell receptor beta chains below, sequenced in a study of blood T cells in healthy people across ages (dated by TCRdb to between 2014 and 2016). Libraries were constructed by 5' RACE. Sequencing relied on an Illumina HiSeq 2500. The second PCR ran for about 6 to 11 cycles and used a J-beta primer mix along with a sample-barcoded 5' primer. The public reads were reprocessed in TCRdb via fastp at Q25 and MiXCR, keeping in-frame beta chains. Each CDR3 protein appears once, grouped with its most common genes and DNA. Recorded for this sample are about 1,800,000 distinct CDR3 sequences; 25% to 30% of them occurred a single time. 7.7% of the sample is taken by the ten largest. Sequencing was performed on blood. The receptor source for this set is a woman in her 30s in good health.

This clonotype appeared a few times. The chain links TRBV7-7 to TRBJ2-1, with TRBD2 matching 8 bases. Losses at the gene ends were 1 base for V and 6 bases for J; bases not matched to a gene: 2. CDR3 length equals 14 residues. The germline V gene encodes CDR1 SSHAT and CDR2 FNYEAQ (reference sequence). CDR3 DNA: TGTGCCAGCAGCTTAGAGCGGGGGATCAATGAGCAGTTCTTC. It encodes CASSLERGINEQFF. The complete variable domain, with remaining parts taken from reference TRBV7-7 and TRBJ2-1, reads GAGVSQSPRYKVTKRGQDVTLRCDPISSHATLYWYQQALGQGPEFLTYFNYEAQPDKSGLPSDRFSAERPEGSISTLTIQRTEQRDSAMYRCASSLERGINEQFFGPGTRLTVL.

V usage is TRBV5-1 and J usage is TRBJ2-2, with D perhaps given as TRBD1 or TRBD2 (5 bases each). The CDR3 totals 14 residues. Per germline, CDR1 SGHRS and CDR2 YFSETQ. The germline V and J ends were trimmed by 3 bases and 5 bases, with 11 bases remaining between them. This CDR3 is CASSWAGGTGELFF. The CDR3 nucleotides read TGCGCCAGCAGCTGGGCTGGGGGAACCGGGGAGCTGTTTTTT. Combining the CDR3 with reference TRBV5-1 and TRBJ2-2 gives the whole variable domain KAGVTQTPRYLIKTRGQQVTLSCSPISGHRSVSWYQQTPGQGLQFLFEYFSETQRNKGNFPGRFSGRQFSNSRSEMNVSTLELGDSALYLCASSWAGGTGELFFGEGSRLTVL.

This clonotype was counted ten times or more. The chain combines TRBV12-3 or TRBV12-4 with TRBJ2-4; 8 nucleotides match TRBD1. V shed 8 bases and J 8 bases; nucleotides not matched to a gene: 8. The CDR3 has 13 amino acids. DNA for the CDR3: TGTGCCAGCCGGCCACTACAGGGGGACATTCAGTACTTC. Translation: CASRPLQGDIQYF.

This clonotype has at least ten counts. CDR3 DNA sequence: TGTGCCAGCGGCCCGGGGGACTACAATGAGCAGTTCTTC. Protein sequence: CASGPGDYNEQFF. The chain combines TRBV12-3 or TRBV12-4 with TRBJ2-1, with D maybe TRBD2 (6 bases). Between the trimmed V and J ends, which lost 8 bases and 3 bases, there was a span of 11 bases. CDR3 length: 13 residues.

The J gene is TRBJ2-3, the V gene TRBV9; D remains ambiguous. Germline loops: CDR1 SGDLS, CDR2 YYNGEE. V dropped 1 base and J dropped 3 bases, with 9 bases sitting between them. The CDR3 contains 14 residues. The CDR3 spells CASSVKGVTDTQYF. The CDR3, as DNA: TGTGCCAGCAGCGTAAAAGGCGTGACAGATACGCAGTATTTT.

This clonotype was detected only a few times. The V call is TRBV29-1, the J call TRBJ1-1; tentative D call: TRBD1 (5 bases). Germline values: CDR1 SQVTM, CDR2 ANQGSEA. V was cut by 5 bases and J by 1 base, with 14 bases left in between. The CDR3 is 14 amino acids. CDR3: CSVSGRDPNTEAFF. CDR3 DNA: TGCAGCGTTTCCGGACGGGACCCGAACACTGAAGCTTTCTTT.

J is TRBJ2-5 and V is TRBV12-3 or TRBV12-4, with a possible D match to TRBD2 (7 bases). Trimming removed 5 bases at V and 5 bases at J, with 21 bases between. The CDR3 totals 16 residues. The CDR3 sequence: CASSETNGGPGETQYF. In DNA, the CDR3 is TGTGCCAGCAGTGAGACTAACGGGGGGCCGGGGGAGACCCAGTACTTC.

This clonotype was seen more than once but under ten times. The chain carries TRBV3-1 and TRBJ2-5; maybe TRBD1 (6 bases). The V gene lost 11 bases and the J gene lost 5 bases, with 18 bases spanning the gap. Germline assignment: CDR1 LGHDT and CDR2 YNNKEL (reference sequence). The CDR3 is made up of 13 amino acids. CDR3 coding DNA: TGTGCCGCCGACTCAGGGGATGAGGAGACCCAGTACTTC. It yields the protein CAADSGDEETQYF.

This clonotype was observed many times. V is TRBV6-6 and J is TRBJ2-4; D may be TRBD2 (5 bases). V was clipped by 6 bases and J by 8 bases, with 14 bases between them. The length of the CDR3 is 13 residues. Per germline, CDR1 MNHNY and CDR2 SVGAGI (reference sequence). In DNA form, the CDR3 reads TGTGCCAGCAGGGAGACTATCGGGGACATTCAGTACTTC. It translates to CASRETIGDIQYF.

This clonotype was detected a few times. The gene calls are TRBV2 and TRBJ2-1, with TRBD2 matching over 11 bases. Trimming took 8 bases from V and 2 from J; bases not matched to a gene: 5. Germline V lookup: CDR1 SNHLY, CDR2 FYNNEI. This CDR3 contains 15 residues. The CDR3 region has the DNA TGTGCCAGCGACCTGGGACTAGCGGCCTACAATGAGCAGTTCTTC. Amino acids: CASDLGLAAYNEQFF.

This clonotype was observed a handful of times. The chain couples TRBV6-1 to TRBJ1-5, with TRBD1 matching over 7 bases. Germline CDR1 and CDR2: MNHNS and SASEGT. Trimming at V came to 6 bases and at J to 0 bases, leaving 14 bases not matched to a gene. The CDR3 runs 18 residues. This CDR3 reads CASSLDRTITYSNQPQHF. In DNA, the CDR3 is TGTGCCAGCAGCCTGGACAGGACCATAACGTATAGCAATCAGCCCCAGCATTTT.

This chain links TRBV4-3 with TRBJ2-1, with TRBD2 matching 9 bases. The junction had 7 bases not matched to a gene; V was cut back by 0 bases and J by 4 bases. The germline V gene has CDR1 LGHNA and CDR2 YSLEER. This CDR3 spans 17 amino acids. The CDR3 nucleotides are TGCGCCAGCAGCCAAGATACGGCTAGCGGGACATACAATGAGCAGTTCTTC. Amino acid sequence: CASSQDTASGTYNEQFF.

This chain joins TRBV7-9 and TRBJ2-4; 9 bases line up with TRBD1. The ends lost 5 bases at V and 3 bases at J; junction bases unmatched: 11. Germline CDR1 and CDR2: SEHNR and FQNEAQ (reference sequence). CDR3 length: 17 residues. The chain's CDR3 is CASSPTIQGASKNIQYF. The CDR3 coding sequence is TGTGCCAGCAGCCCAACCATACAGGGGGCGAGCAAAAACATTCAGTACTTC.

The CDR3 protein is CSARDQTYTGELFF. The CDR3 DNA follows: TGCAGTGCTAGAGATCAAACTTACACCGGGGAGCTGTTTTTT. V is TRBV20-1 and J is TRBJ2-2, with unresolved D. Germline CDR1 DFQATT, CDR2 SNEGSKA (reference sequence). V lost 0 bases and J lost 3, with 8 bases in between. The CDR3 loop spans 14 amino acids.

The chain combines TRBV7-9 with TRBJ2-7, with TRBD1 matching 10 bases. Germline CDR1 SEHNR, CDR2 FQNEAQ (reference sequence). The CDR3 has 14 amino acids. V shed 7 bases and J 1 base; nucleotides not matched to a gene: 4. In DNA form, the CDR3 reads TGTGCCAGCACCGGGACAGGGGTTTCCTACGAGCAGTACTTC. Protein sequence: CASTGTGVSYEQYF.

As for this clonotype: One base away lies a much larger clone, so this may be a sequencing read error. The DNA for the CDR3 is TGTGCCAGCAGTTCCCCAGGGGGGGGGGCTAATGAGCAGTACTTC. Protein sequence: CASSSPGGGANEQYF. The J gene is TRBJ2-5, the V gene TRBV12-3 or TRBV12-4; either TRBD1 or TRBD2 may fit D (7 bases each). CDR3 length: 15 residues. With 4 bases removed from V and 11 bases from J, the gap between germline ends came to 23 bases.

V usage is TRBV5-1 and J usage is TRBJ2-7; no firm D call. The J call could be wrong; TRBJ2-5 is a better fit for the DNA end. This CDR3 spans 14 amino acids. CDR1 is SGHRS, CDR2 YFSETQ, per germline. The CDR3 sequence: CASTQGPFQETQYF. The CDR3 nucleotides are TGCGCCAGCACCCAAGGGCCCTTTCAAGAGACCCAGTACTTC.

This clonotype was observed at least ten times. An end of the junction does not agree with germline; a read error may underlie this. The rearrangement links TRBV4-3 to TRBJ2-3; 8 nucleotides agree with TRBD2. Germline V gene lookup returns CDR1 LGHNA and CDR2 YSLEER. The CDR3 runs 13 residues. DNA of the CDR3: TGTGCCAGCAGCCAAGCGGGGGCAGATACGCAGTATTTT. It codes for CASSQAGADTQYF.